These 24 T cell receptor beta chains were all obtained from the same sample, sequenced in a study of lymphopenia after photon versus proton radiotherapy (dated by TCRdb to about 2019). The library was prepared using the immunoSEQ multiplex PCR assay. TCRdb limited this immuneACCESS table to in-frame rearrangements with V and J called. A share of clones is missing; checked studies link under half to unresolved V genes, and the rest is unexplained. The sample data list 55,000 to 70,000 clones, and roughly 92% of these were observed just once. The ten largest account for 2% to 2.5% of the sample. The input for sequencing was peripheral blood, taken from a patient treated with photon-based radiotherapy. All receptors derive from a woman aged 40 to 50 with cholangiocarcinoma.

V gene TRBV4-3 combines with J gene TRBJ2-3; perhaps TRBD1 as D (5 bases). This CDR3 spans 15 amino acids. V lost 1 base, J lost 0 bases, and 8 bases lay in between. Germline CDR1 LGHNA, CDR2 YSLEER. CDR3 residues: CASSQARVSTDTQYF. The CDR3 DNA reads as TGCGCCAGCAGCCAAGCCAGGGTGAGCACAGATACGCAGTATTTT.

This clone was picked up one time. V and J are TRBV28 and TRBJ1-5, with 7 bases that match TRBD1. Germline-derived CDR1 and CDR2 are MDHEN and SYDVKM. With 6 bases clipped from V and 7 bases from J, the junction kept 3 bases outside the gene matches. This CDR3 spans 12 amino acids. CDR3 sequence: CASRTGNQPQHF. For the CDR3, the DNA is TGTGCCAGCAGGACAGGGAACCAGCCCCAGCATTTT.

This clone was counted a few times. The chain is built from TRBV11-2 and TRBJ1-2; D not certain. CDR1 and CDR2 from the germline V gene are SGHAT and FQNNGV. Trimming stripped 5 bases from V and 8 bases from J, with 15 bases between. The CDR3 consists of 13 residues. Here the CDR3 DNA reads TGTGCCAGCAGCGCACAATTAGGCAGCGGCTACACCTTC. Its protein is CASSAQLGSGYTF.

This clone was observed a single time. The chain couples TRBV14 to TRBJ1-2; TRBD1 aligns across 8 bases. Germline V CDR1 and CDR2: SGHDN, FVKESK. V shed 4 bases and J 3 bases; nucleotides not matched to a gene: 4. This CDR3 is built from 14 residues. As DNA, the CDR3 is TGTGCCAGCAGCCCCGGACAGGGATACTATGGCTACACCTTC. It codes for CASSPGQGYYGYTF.

V is TRBV25-1 and J is TRBJ2-7; TRBD1 matches 9 bases. V lost 4 bases, J lost 6 bases, and 10 bases stayed unmatched. The CDR3 spans 15 residues. CDR1 is MGHDK and CDR2 is SYGVNS in the germline V gene. CDR3 nucleotide sequence: TGTGCCAGCAGTGGCTGGGGACAGGGCACAGGCGAGCAGTACTTC. Residues: CASSGWGQGTGEQYF.

The J gene is TRBJ2-7, the V gene TRBV5-1; D possibly matches TRBD1 or TRBD2 (5 bases each). The CDR3 consists of 14 residues. Trimming took off 2 bases at V and 1 base at J, with 10 bases between the two ends. Looked up from germline, CDR1 is SGHRS and CDR2 is YFSETQ. CDR3 sequence (DNA): TGCGCCAGCAGCTTTAGGGACGGATCCTACGAGCAGTACTTC. It codes for CASSFRDGSYEQYF. Based on the CDR3 plus reference TRBV5-1 and TRBJ2-7, the full variable domain is KAGVTQTPRYLIKTRGQQVTLSCSPISGHRSVSWYQQTPGQGLQFLFEYFSETQRNKGNFPGRFSGRQFSNSRSEMNVSTLELGDSALYLCASSFRDGSYEQYFGPGTRLTVT.

In its sample, this clone was seen once. The chain couples TRBV19 to TRBJ1-1; a possible D gene is TRBD1 (6 bases). The germline V gene has CDR1 LNHDA and CDR2 SQIVND (reference sequence). The V end was cut by 4 bases, the J end by 8 bases, with 14 bases between. The CDR3 consists of 13 residues. CDR3 residues: CASSRIQGREAFF. The CDR3 nucleotides read TGTGCCAGTAGTAGAATACAGGGTCGGGAAGCTTTCTTT.

The chain uses TRBV7-2 and TRBJ1-1; D unresolved. The germline CDR1 and CDR2 sequences are SGHTA and FQGNSA. The V end was cut by 5 bases, the J end by 3 bases, with 4 bases between. The CDR3 covers 11 residues. Written as DNA, the CDR3 is TGTGCCAGCAGCCGCTACACTGAAGCTTTCTTT. It translates to CASSRYTEAFF.

This clone was seen only once. The rearrangement uses TRBV10-1 and TRBJ2-2; D might be TRBD2 (5 bases). Deletions cut 0 bases from V and 8 bases from J, with 7 bases between. This CDR3 is built from 13 residues. In germline, CDR1 is WNHNN, CDR2 SYGVQD (reference sequence). As DNA, the CDR3 is TGCGCCAGCAGTGAGTCGGGAGCGGGGGAGCTGTTTTTT. Protein sequence: CASSESGAGELFF.

V and J are TRBV4-1 and TRBJ1-6; D not certain. CDR1 and CDR2 from the germline V gene are MGHRA and YSYEKL. Between the trimmed V and J ends, which lost 0 bases and 9 bases, there was a span of 30 bases. The CDR3 runs to 21 residues. CDR3 in DNA: TGCGCCAGCAGCCAAGAAAGCGACAAGCCCGGCACCGCAGCGCTGGGTTCACCCCTCCACTTT. Its protein product is CASSQESDKPGTAALGSPLHF.

The chain combines TRBV2 with TRBJ1-2; unclear D gene. This CDR3 spans 12 amino acids. The germline V gene has CDR1 SNHLY and CDR2 FYNNEI. Trimming removed 6 bases from V and 13 bases from J, with 18 bases in between. The CDR3 DNA reads TGTGCCAGCAGGCTGAGGCCTTCCTTTGCCACCTTC. Translating gives CASRLRPSFATF.

The CDR3 reads CASSLAFGTSTDTQYF. Here the CDR3 DNA reads TGCGCCAGCAGCTTGGCCTTCGGAACCAGCACAGATACGCAGTATTTT. The V gene is TRBV5-1, the J gene TRBJ2-3; D remains ambiguous. Per germline, CDR1 SGHRS and CDR2 YFSETQ. V was shortened by 0 bases and J by 0 bases, with 11 bases between the two germline ends. This CDR3 is 16 amino acids long.

The chain joins TRBV7-9 to TRBJ2-3, with D perhaps TRBD1 (6 bases). The CDR3 has 15 amino acids. CDR1 is SEHNR and CDR2 is FQNEAQ in the germline V gene (reference sequence). With 1 base removed from V and 1 base from J, the gap between germline ends came to 9 bases. The CDR3 loop reads CASSLVEGGTDTQYF. CDR3 DNA: TGTGCCAGCAGCTTAGTAGAGGGGGGCACAGATACGCAGTATTTT.

V gene TRBV2 combines with J gene TRBJ1-1; D ambiguous. The V gene lost 3 bases and the J gene lost 1 base, with 6 bases spanning the gap. CDR1 is SNHLY, CDR2 FYNNEI, per germline. The CDR3 is 13 amino acids. In DNA, the CDR3 is TGTGCCAGCAGTGAGTCAGGGAACACTGAAGCTTTCTTT. Its translation: CASSESGNTEAFF.

The chain employs TRBV2 and TRBJ2-5; 16 nucleotides line up with TRBD2. Losses at the gene ends were 4 bases for V and 2 bases for J; bases not matched to a gene: 13. The CDR3 contains 20 residues. The germline V gene has CDR1 SNHLY and CDR2 FYNNEI. This CDR3 reads CASSAGTSGRALVDQETQYF. The CDR3 DNA reads as TGTGCCAGCAGTGCGGGGACTAGCGGGAGGGCCCTGGTCGATCAAGAGACCCAGTACTTC.

This chain joins TRBV14 and TRBJ2-2; D remains ambiguous. In germline, CDR1 is SGHDN, CDR2 FVKESK. The length of the CDR3 is 14 residues. Trimming removed 1 base at V and 2 bases at J, with 5 bases between. CDR3 bases: TGTGCCAGCAGCCAAGTGCTAAACACCGGGGAGCTGTTTTTT. It translates to CASSQVLNTGELFF.

The rearrangement links TRBV7-9 to TRBJ2-2, with D uncertain. The CDR3 sequence is 16 residues long. V dropped 1 base and J dropped 4 bases, with 13 bases sitting between them. The germline CDR1 and CDR2 sequences are SEHNR and FQNEAQ (reference sequence). The CDR3 protein is CASSLGSGLSTGELFF. The DNA for the CDR3 is TGTGCCAGCAGCTTAGGATCTGGCCTGAGCACCGGGGAGCTGTTTTTT. The whole variable domain, filled in from reference TRBV7-9 and TRBJ2-2, reads DTGVSQNPRHKITKRGQNVTFRCDPISEHNRLYWYRQTLGQGPEFLTYFQNEAQLEKSRLLSDRFSAERPKGSFSTLEIQRTEQGDSAMYLCASSLGSGLSTGELFFGEGSRLTVL.

V usage is TRBV7-2 and J usage is TRBJ2-7; 8 nucleotides agree with TRBD2. The CDR3 loop spans 17 amino acids. V lost 5 bases and J lost 3; bases outside the gene matches: 15. The germline CDR1 and CDR2 sequences are SGHTA and FQGNSA. The CDR3 spells CASSPSALREVLYEQYF. The CDR3 region has the DNA TGTGCCAGCAGCCCATCTGCTTTGCGGGAGGTCCTCTACGAGCAGTACTTC.

This clone was seen more than once but under ten times. The chain recombines TRBV28 with TRBJ1-1; D gene uncertain. The CDR3 sequence is 14 residues long. V was cut by 7 bases and J by 4 bases, with 16 bases left in between. Germline-derived CDR1 and CDR2 are MDHEN and SYDVKM. CDR3 amino acids: CASTRASWGTEAFF. CDR3 nucleotides: TGTGCCAGCACCCGGGCCTCCTGGGGCACTGAAGCTTTCTTT.

This clone was seen more than once but under ten times. This sequence joins TRBV10-2 and TRBJ2-1; tentative D call: TRBD2 (5 bases). Germline V gene sequence: CDR1 WSHSY, CDR2 SAAADI. The CDR3 contains 16 residues. Trimming shortened V by 2 bases and J by 0 bases, and 11 bases separated the two germline ends. Written as DNA, the CDR3 is TGCGCCAGCAGTGAGAGCGGACCTAGCTCCTACAATGAGCAGTTCTTC. As protein: CASSESGPSSYNEQFF.

This clone was picked up one time. The chain links TRBV28 to TRBJ1-5, with D tentatively TRBD1 (5 bases). This CDR3 spans 16 amino acids. The germline gives CDR1 MDHEN, CDR2 SYDVKM. Trimming left V 4 bases short and J 1 base short, with 14 bases between. CDR3 sequence reads: CASSSWGEGSNQPQHF. DNA for the CDR3: TGTGCCAGCAGTTCCTGGGGGGAGGGGAGCAATCAGCCCCAGCATTTT. The whole variable domain, remainder taken from reference TRBV28 and TRBJ1-5, is DVKVTQSSRYLVKRTGEKVFLECVQDMDHENMFWYRQDPGLGLRLIYFSYDVKMKEKGDIPEGYSVSREKKERFSLILESASTNQTSMYLCASSSWGEGSNQPQHFGDGTRLSIL.

The rearrangement uses TRBV7-3 and TRBJ2-7, with D possibly TRBD1 on 5 matching bases. V shed 5 bases and J shed 6 bases, with 11 bases lying between them. The CDR3 contains 12 residues. CDR1 and CDR2 from the germline V gene are SGHTA and FQGTGA. The CDR3 region is CASSQTGGEQYF. The CDR3 DNA reads as TGTGCCAGCAGCCAAACAGGCGGCGAGCAGTACTTC.

This clone was found once. The CDR3 region is CASSRGRITYEQYF. The DNA for the CDR3 is TGTGCCAGCAGCCGAGGCAGGATCACCTACGAGCAGTACTTC. The V gene is TRBV5-6, the J gene TRBJ2-7; no clear D. Between the trimmed V and J ends, which lost 4 bases and 2 bases, there was a span of 13 bases. CDR1 SGHDT and CDR2 YYEEEE come from the germline V gene. There are 14 residues in the CDR3.

The CDR3 is CSVEKGRNYGYTF. CDR3 DNA sequence: TGCAGCGTTGAGAAGGGGAGGAACTATGGCTACACCTTC. The V call is TRBV29-1, the J call TRBJ1-2; weak D call: TRBD1 (5 bases). Trimming pared 3 bases from V and 2 bases from J, leaving 10 bases between. Germline V gives CDR1 SQVTM, CDR2 ANQGSEA. This CDR3 is 13 amino acids long.